The 17 T cell receptor beta chains below were found in one sample sequenced in a study of T cell responses to AZD1222 COVID-19 vaccine. Generated by immunoSEQ multiplex PCR, the TCRdb table keeps only in-frame clones and is missing some. The table includes some 48,000 clones, 65% to 90% detected once. This sample comprised peripheral blood, obtained 28 days after the second AZD1222 dose. The receptor set was obtained from an adult who received the AZD1222 COVID-19 vaccine.

The rearrangement links TRBV10-3 to TRBJ2-1; D gene uncertain. CDR1 and CDR2 (germline): ENHRY, SYGVKD. The CDR3 has 13 residues. Trimming pared 4 bases from V and 5 bases from J, leaving 9 bases between. The CDR3 region is CAISAAFDNEQFF. The CDR3 nucleotides are TGTGCCATCAGTGCCGCTTTTGACAATGAGCAGTTCTTC.

This sequence joins TRBV5-6 and TRBJ2-3, with D possibly matching TRBD2 (6 bases). CDR1 is SGHDT and CDR2 is YYEEEE in the germline V gene. V was cut by 2 bases and J by 6 bases, with 10 bases left in between. The CDR3 runs to 13 residues. CDR3 sequence: CASSFGGVDTQYF. Here the CDR3 DNA reads TGTGCCAGCAGCTTCGGAGGGGTGGATACGCAGTATTTT.

J is TRBJ2-1 and V is TRBV18, with D maybe TRBD2 (6 bases). Germline V gene data show CDR1 as KGHSH and CDR2 as LQKENI. The CDR3 totals 18 residues. The germline V and J ends were trimmed by 3 bases and 3 bases, with 21 bases remaining between them. This chain's CDR3 is CASSPQSGVGSFYNEQFF. CDR3 DNA sequence: TGTGCCAGCTCACCGCAGAGTGGAGTCGGGAGTTTCTACAATGAGCAGTTCTTC.

This clone has just one count. The rearrangement links TRBV10-2 to TRBJ2-1, with TRBD2 matching 8 bases. Germline CDR1 reads WSHSY; CDR2 reads SAAADI. This CDR3 has 16 amino acids. V lost 7 bases and J lost 7; bases outside the gene matches: 15. CDR3 sequence reads: CASTPKSGRIGNEQFF. The CDR3 DNA sequence: TGCGCCAGCACCCCTAAAAGCGGGAGAATTGGGAATGAGCAGTTCTTC.

In this sample, this clone turned up a few times. The chain uses TRBV7-6 and TRBJ1-1; D unclear. V was trimmed by 1 base and J by 5 bases, leaving 11 bases between them. Looked up from germline, CDR1 is SGHVS and CDR2 is FNYEAQ. The CDR3 is made up of 14 amino acids. In nucleotides, the CDR3 is TGTGCCAGCAGCTTAGACGGGTTGGGTACTGAAGCTTTCTTT. Translating gives CASSLDGLGTEAFF.

The chain combines TRBV9 with TRBJ2-2; D uncertain. Germline CDR1 reads SGDLS; CDR2 reads YYNGEE. The V end was cut by 0 bases, the J end by 5 bases, with 8 bases between. The CDR3 is 14 residues long. In nucleotides, the CDR3 is TGTGCCAGCAGCGTAGCTGTGGGAACCGGGGAGCTGTTTTTT. It translates to CASSVAVGTGELFF.

V and J are TRBV28 and TRBJ2-1; 12 positions match TRBD2. This CDR3 is built from 21 residues. Germline values: CDR1 MDHEN, CDR2 SYDVKM. Trimming at V came to 4 bases and at J to 0 bases, leaving 16 bases not matched to a gene. The CDR3 nucleotides read TGTGCCAGCAGTTCACGCGGGGGACTAGCGGGCCCTGGGAGCTCCTACAATGAGCAGTTCTTC. As protein: CASSSRGGLAGPGSSYNEQFF. Based on the CDR3 plus reference TRBV28 and TRBJ2-1, the full variable domain is DVKVTQSSRYLVKRTGEKVFLECVQDMDHENMFWYRQDPGLGLRLIYFSYDVKMKEKGDIPEGYSVSREKKERFSLILESASTNQTSMYLCASSSRGGLAGPGSSYNEQFFGPGTRLTVL.

The chain links TRBV3-1 (or the pseudogene TRBV3-2) to TRBJ2-1; TRBD2 matches at 10 bases. CDR1 and CDR2 (germline): LGHDT, YNNKEL (reference sequence). With V trimmed by 0 bases and J by 8 bases, 13 bases remained unmatched. The CDR3 consists of 18 residues. The CDR3 here is CASSQDGQREGRIHEQFF. CDR3 coding DNA: TGTGCCAGCAGCCAAGATGGGCAGCGGGAGGGCCGGATCCATGAGCAGTTCTTC.

The V and J genes are TRBV28 and TRBJ1-1, with D tentatively TRBD1 (5 bases). CDR1 and CDR2 (germline): MDHEN, SYDVKM. The CDR3 runs to 16 residues. Trimming removed 4 bases from V and 1 base from J, with 16 bases in between. The CDR3 protein is CASSSPRGPSNTEAFF. The CDR3 DNA sequence: TGTGCCAGCAGTTCTCCAAGGGGCCCTTCGAACACTGAAGCTTTCTTT.

The chain couples TRBV4-3 to TRBJ1-5; D remains unclear. Trimming took off 0 bases at V and 5 bases at J, with 5 bases between the two ends. The germline CDR1 and CDR2 sequences are LGHNA and YSLEER. CDR3 length: 13 amino acids. DNA for the CDR3: TGCGCCAGCAGCCAAGACACTTATCAGCCCCAGCATTTT. The encoded protein is CASSQDTYQPQHF.

The chain couples TRBV18 to TRBJ1-2; TRBD1 agrees at 9 bases. V lost 8 bases, J lost 0 bases, and 4 bases stayed unmatched. The CDR3 loop spans 14 amino acids. Germline CDR1 reads KGHSH; CDR2 reads LQKENI. CDR3 amino acids: CASKGQGTNYGYTF. CDR3 in DNA: TGTGCCAGCAAGGGACAGGGCACTAACTATGGCTACACCTTC. The complete variable domain, with remaining parts taken from reference TRBV18 and TRBJ1-2, reads NAGVMQNPRHLVRRRGQEARLRCSPMKGHSHVYWYRQLPEEGLKFMVYLQKENIIDESGMPKERFSAEFPKEGPSILRIQQVVRGDSAAYFCASKGQGTNYGYTFGSGTRLTVV.

Points on this clone: This is likely a read error, given that the CDR3 carries no conserved phenylalanine or tryptophan at its end. The DNA is left out, because the CDR3 cannot be placed on it with certainty; the CDR3 is given as TCRdb lists it. The gene calls are TRBV3-1 (or the pseudogene TRBV3-2) and TRBJ2-7; the table's D call, TRBD1, was not checked against the DNA. Germline CDR1 reads LGHDT; CDR2 reads YNNKEL (reference sequence). Counting both end residues, the CDR3 totals 12 amino acids. The CDR3 is CASSDAGQGISI.

The chain joins TRBV7-3 to TRBJ2-7; the match to TRBD1 covers 11 bases. Germline V gene sequence: CDR1 SGHTA, CDR2 FQGTGA. J was trimmed by 2 bases and V by 2 bases; bases with no gene match: 11. The CDR3 spans 18 residues. CDR3 amino acids: CASSLFWTGGRWAYEQYF. The CDR3 coding sequence is TGTGCCAGCAGCTTATTCTGGACAGGGGGCCGGTGGGCCTACGAGCAGTACTTC.

The gene calls are TRBV7-8 and TRBJ1-3; 7 bases line up with TRBD1. Trimming at V came to 4 bases and at J to 4 bases, leaving 7 bases not matched to a gene. There are 15 residues in the CDR3. Germline V CDR1 and CDR2: SGHVS, FQNEAQ. The CDR3 reads CASSSDRVLGNTIYF. CDR3 in DNA: TGTGCCAGCAGCTCAGACAGGGTCTTGGGAAACACCATATATTTT. Drawing the rest from reference TRBV7-8 and TRBJ1-3, the complete variable domain is GAGVSQSPRYKVAKRGQDVALRCDPISGHVSLFWYQQALGQGPEFLTYFQNEAQLDKSGLPSDRFFAERPEGSVSTLKIQRTQQEDSAVYLCASSSDRVLGNTIYFGEGSWLTVV.

This chain connects TRBV27 to TRBJ2-7; D is perhaps TRBD2 (6 bases). CDR3 length equals 15 residues. V was shortened by 7 bases and J by 7 bases, with 23 bases between the two germline ends. Per germline, CDR1 MNHEY and CDR2 SMNVEV (reference sequence). CDR3 nucleotide sequence: TGTGCCAGCAAAGCCATGCCCGGGAGTTATAGAGAGCAGTACTTC. Residues: CASKAMPGSYREQYF.

Only one count was recorded for this clone. This sequence joins TRBV5-1 and TRBJ2-7; tentatively, D is TRBD1 (7 bases). Germline V gives CDR1 SGHRS, CDR2 YFSETQ. The CDR3 contains 15 residues. V shed 4 bases and J shed 3 bases, with 17 bases lying between them. CDR3 in DNA: TGCGCCAGCAGCCACCAAACAGGGGAGGTCTACGAGCAGTACTTC. It is translated as CASSHQTGEVYEQYF. The complete variable domain, with remaining parts taken from reference TRBV5-1 and TRBJ2-7, reads KAGVTQTPRYLIKTRGQQVTLSCSPISGHRSVSWYQQTPGQGLQFLFEYFSETQRNKGNFPGRFSGRQFSNSRSEMNVSTLELGDSALYLCASSHQTGEVYEQYFGPGTRLTVT.

The genes are TRBV15 and TRBJ2-2; no definite D call. This CDR3 is built from 15 residues. The V gene lost 4 bases and the J gene lost 5 bases, with 14 bases spanning the gap. Germline lookup yields CDR1 LNHNV and CDR2 YYDKDF (reference sequence). The CDR3 loop is CATSKGRAITGELFF. CDR3 nucleotide sequence: TGTGCCACCAGCAAAGGAAGGGCTATAACCGGGGAGCTGTTTTTT. Full variable domain (outside the CDR3, taken from reference TRBV15 and TRBJ2-2): DAMVIQNPRYQVTQFGKPVTLSCSQTLNHNVMYWYQQKSSQAPKLLFHYYDKDFNNEADTPDNFQSRRPNTSFCFLDIRSPGLGDTAMYLCATSKGRAITGELFFGEGSRLTVL.